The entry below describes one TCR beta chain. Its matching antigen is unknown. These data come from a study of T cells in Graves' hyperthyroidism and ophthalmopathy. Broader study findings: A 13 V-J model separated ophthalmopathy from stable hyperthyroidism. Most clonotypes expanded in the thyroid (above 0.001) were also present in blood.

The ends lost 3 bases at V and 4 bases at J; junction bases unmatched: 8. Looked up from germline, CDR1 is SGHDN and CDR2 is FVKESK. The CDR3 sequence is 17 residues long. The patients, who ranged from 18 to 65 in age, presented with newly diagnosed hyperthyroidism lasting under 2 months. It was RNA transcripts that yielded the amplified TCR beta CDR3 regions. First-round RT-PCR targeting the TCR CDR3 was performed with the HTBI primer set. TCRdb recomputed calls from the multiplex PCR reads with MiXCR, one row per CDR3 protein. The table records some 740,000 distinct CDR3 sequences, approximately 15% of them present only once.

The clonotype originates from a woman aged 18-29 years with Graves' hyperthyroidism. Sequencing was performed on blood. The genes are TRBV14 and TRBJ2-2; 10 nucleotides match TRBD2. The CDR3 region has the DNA TGTGCCAGCAGCCAGGGGCTAGCGGGAGTCGCCACCGGGGAGCTGTTTTTT. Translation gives CASSQGLAGVATGELFF.